Sequencing of this T cell receptor beta chain was carried out in a study of T cell responses to AZD1222 COVID-19 vaccine. Findings of the study overall: The donors showed a predominance of white British ancestry and of females, with possible underestimation of clonal diversity. Every sample of the repertoires postdated the peak T cell response. Spike-specific TCR breadth and depth were elevated following two AZD1222 doses. Regions 160-218 and 743-854 dominated among vaccine-associated CD4 TCRs spanning spike.

Here immunoSEQ multiplex PCR was the method, and the copy in TCRdb shows in-frame clones only, minus some. The sample carries some 120,000 clones, about 87% recorded once. Concerning this clone: The antigen remains undetermined.

In germline, CDR1 is WNHNN, CDR2 SYGVQD (reference sequence). The CDR3 consists of 17 residues. V lost 2 bases and J lost 6; bases outside the gene matches: 13. This receptor was identified in an adult in good health. The V call is TRBV10-1, the J call TRBJ1-2; 9 bases fit TRBD1. The sample in question was peripheral blood, obtained on day 0 of AZD1222 vaccination. The CDR3 loop reads CASSEMDRGNGANGYTF. Written as DNA, the CDR3 is TGCGCCAGCAGTGAGATGGACAGGGGAAATGGAGCCAATGGCTACACCTTC.